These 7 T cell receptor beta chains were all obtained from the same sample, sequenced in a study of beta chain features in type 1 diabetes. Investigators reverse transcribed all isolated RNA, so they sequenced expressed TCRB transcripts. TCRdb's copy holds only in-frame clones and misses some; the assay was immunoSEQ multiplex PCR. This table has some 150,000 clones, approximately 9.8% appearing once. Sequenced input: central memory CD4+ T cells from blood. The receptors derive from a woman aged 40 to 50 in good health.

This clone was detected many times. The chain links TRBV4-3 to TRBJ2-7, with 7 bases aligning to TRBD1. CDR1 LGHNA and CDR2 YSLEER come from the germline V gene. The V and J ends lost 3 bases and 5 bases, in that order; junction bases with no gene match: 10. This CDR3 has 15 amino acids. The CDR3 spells CASSQGRQGDHEQYF. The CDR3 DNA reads TGCGCCAGCAGCCAGGGCAGACAGGGTGACCACGAGCAGTACTTC.

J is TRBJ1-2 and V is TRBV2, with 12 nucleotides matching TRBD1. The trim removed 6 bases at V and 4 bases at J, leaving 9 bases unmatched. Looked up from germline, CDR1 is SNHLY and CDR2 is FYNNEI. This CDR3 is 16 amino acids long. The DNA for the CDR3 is TGTGCCAGCAGACCGGGACAGGGGGCGCGGGCCTATGGCTACACCTTC. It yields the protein CASRPGQGARAYGYTF.

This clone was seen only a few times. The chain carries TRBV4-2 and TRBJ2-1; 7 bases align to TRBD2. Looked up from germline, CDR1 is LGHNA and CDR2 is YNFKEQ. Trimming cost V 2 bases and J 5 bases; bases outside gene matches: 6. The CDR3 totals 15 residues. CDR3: CASSQLVGGNNEQFF. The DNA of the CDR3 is TGTGCCAGCAGCCAACTAGTGGGGGGGAACAATGAGCAGTTCTTC.

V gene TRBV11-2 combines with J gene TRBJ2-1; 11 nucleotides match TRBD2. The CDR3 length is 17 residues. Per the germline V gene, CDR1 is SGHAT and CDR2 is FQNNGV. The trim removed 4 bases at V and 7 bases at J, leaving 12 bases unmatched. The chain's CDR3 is CASSSLQGSGGGNEQFF. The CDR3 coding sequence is TGTGCCAGCAGCTCCCTTCAGGGTAGCGGGGGGGGAAATGAGCAGTTCTTC.

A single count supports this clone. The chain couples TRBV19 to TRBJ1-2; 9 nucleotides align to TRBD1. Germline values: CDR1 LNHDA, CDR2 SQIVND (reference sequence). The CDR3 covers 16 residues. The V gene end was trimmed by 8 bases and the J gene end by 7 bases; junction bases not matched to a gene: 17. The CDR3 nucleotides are TGTGCCAGTGGCTGGCCCGAGACAGGGGGAGCGAGTGGCTACACCTTC. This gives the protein CASGWPETGGASGYTF.

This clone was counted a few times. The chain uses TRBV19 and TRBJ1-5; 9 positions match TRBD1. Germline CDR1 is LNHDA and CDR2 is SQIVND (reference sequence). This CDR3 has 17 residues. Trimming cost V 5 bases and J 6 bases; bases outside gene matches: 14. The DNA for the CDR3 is TGTGCCAGTAGTTCGCGAGATCAAGGACAGGGGAGTCAGCCCCAGCATTTT. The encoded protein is CASSSRDQGQGSQPQHF.

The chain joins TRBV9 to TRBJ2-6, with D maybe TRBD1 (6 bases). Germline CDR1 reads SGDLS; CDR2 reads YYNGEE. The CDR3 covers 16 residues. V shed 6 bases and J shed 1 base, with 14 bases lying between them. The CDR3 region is CASTLLDSSGANVLTF. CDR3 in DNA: TGTGCCAGCACCTTACTGGACAGTTCTGGGGCCAACGTCCTGACTTTC.